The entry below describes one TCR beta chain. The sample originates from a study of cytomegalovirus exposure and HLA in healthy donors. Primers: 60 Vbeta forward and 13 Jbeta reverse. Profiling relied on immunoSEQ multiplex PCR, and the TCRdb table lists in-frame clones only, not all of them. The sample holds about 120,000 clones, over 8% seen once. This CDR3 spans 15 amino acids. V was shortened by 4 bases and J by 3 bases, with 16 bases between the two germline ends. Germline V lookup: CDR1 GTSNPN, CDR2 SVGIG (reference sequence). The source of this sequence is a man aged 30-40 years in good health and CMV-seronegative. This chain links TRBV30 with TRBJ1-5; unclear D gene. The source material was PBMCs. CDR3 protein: CAWNVIGGPNQPQHF. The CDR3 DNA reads TGTGCCTGGAACGTTATTGGAGGGCCCAATCAGCCCCAGCATTTT. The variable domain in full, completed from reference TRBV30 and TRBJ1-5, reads SQTIHQWPATLVQPVGSPLSLECTVEGTSNPNLYWYRQAAGRGLQLLFYSVGIGQISSEVPQNLSASRPQDRQFILSSKKLLLSDSGFYLCAWNVIGGPNQPQHFGDGTRLSIL.